Listed below are T cell receptor beta chains from one sample, sequenced in a study of blood T cell repertoires in COVID-19. The protocol was immunoSEQ multiplex PCR, while the TCRdb copy is restricted to in-frame clones and leaves out a portion. This sample has 150,000 to 200,000 clones, with roughly 88% found just once. The sequenced sample consisted of peripheral blood. The origin of the receptors is a man aged 55 to 70 with acute or convalescent COVID-19. Both conserved end residues are part of each CDR3.

TRBJ2-7 | TRBV10-1 | CASSPRVIVSKYYEQYF
TRBJ2-3 | TRBV5-6 | CASSYPFRLSTDTQYF
TRBJ1-5 | TRBV19 | CASTDRTGRNNQPQHF
TRBJ2-2 | TRBV7-3 | CASSLGGTGELFF
TRBJ2-3 | TRBV2 | CASGELGTDTQYF
TRBJ1-5 | TRBV28 | CASSPRGGMGNQPQHF
TRBJ2-5 | TRBV7-8 | CASSPGTSAVETQYF
TRBJ1-2 | TRBV4-3 | CASSQAGAGEGGYTF
TRBJ2-7 | TRBV27 | CASSSPPTGGKYEQYF
TRBJ1-1 | TRBV24-1 | CATSGSGGMAEAFF
TRBJ1-1 | TRBV7-3 | CASSPGGHLNTEAFF
TRBJ2-7 | TRBV27 | CASSLGQAAYEQYF
TRBJ2-3 | TRBV19 | CASSPETGDDTQYF
TRBJ2-2 | TRBV19 | CASSIDGGANTGELFF